This T cell receptor beta chain comes out of a study of OX40 agonist ivuxolimab in advanced cancers. With baseline, cycle 4 day 1, and cycle 7 day 1 as timepoints, blood was sampled. Some clones are missing from TCRdb's copy, which holds only in-frame ones; the method was immunoSEQ multiplex PCR. In the table there are tens of thousands of clones, about 88% of which are singletons. V gave up 6 bases and J gave up 5 bases, with 26 bases separating them. CDR3 length equals 17 residues. Per germline, CDR1 SGHAT and CDR2 FQNNGV. This clonotype originated in an adult with an advanced solid tumor such as melanoma, head and neck, liver or kidney cancer. The chain joins TRBV11-2 to TRBJ2-7; D might be TRBD1 or TRBD2, each matching 6 bases. Sequencing used CD4+ or CD8+ T cells sorted from blood, obtained in a trial of the OX40 agonist ivuxolimab. DNA of the CDR3: TGTGCCAGCAGATCCGGGGGCCGGAGAGGAGGGTGGGACGAGCAGTACTTC. It codes for CASRSGGRRGGWDEQYF.